This TCR beta chain came from a study of T cell changes during pregnancy in multiple sclerosis. For this clone: The sample contains more than one DNA sequence encoding this CDR3.

Sequencing was performed with immunoSEQ multiplex PCR; in TCRdb, only in-frame clones are kept and a portion is missing. The sample lists approximately 93,000 clones, approximately 90% occurring once. The TCR sequence derives from a female donor in good health, enrolled as a control in a pregnancy study. The sample here was peripheral blood, taken in the first trimester of pregnancy.

Written as DNA, the CDR3 is TGCGCCAGCAGCCAGGACCCGGCGGGGGGGTACAATGAGCAGTTCTTC. It translates to CASSQDPAGGYNEQFF. The gene calls are TRBV4-3 and TRBJ2-1; 9 positions agree with TRBD2. The V segment lost 3 bases and the J segment 4 bases; nucleotides outside the gene matches: 7. Per germline, CDR1 LGHNA and CDR2 YSLEER. The CDR3 contains 16 residues.